This T cell receptor (beta chain) was sequenced for a study of radiotherapy plus CTLA-4 blockade in lung cancer. Alongside CTLA-4 blockade with ipilimumab, patients with chemo-refractory metastatic non-small-cell lung cancer received focal radiation. About this clone itself: The antigen remains unidentified.

Using immunoSEQ multiplex PCR, the repertoire was profiled, and TCRdb retains in-frame clones only, with some absent. The table records more than 40,000 clones, 82% of them present only once. Overall study findings and caveats: Early clonal dynamics of blood T cells, together with interferon-beta, were reported as the best response predictor.

The receptor comes from a human donor with non-small cell lung cancer who had stable disease on radiotherapy plus ipilimumab. The sample consisted of peripheral blood, taken from a patient treated with radiotherapy plus ipilimumab.

CDR3 sequence (DNA): TGTGCCAGCAGCTTAGGTCAGCGAGAGACCCAGTACTTC. Protein sequence: CASSLGQRETQYF. The gene calls are TRBV7-2 and TRBJ2-5, with D unresolved. Trimming took off 1 base at V and 4 bases at J, with 7 bases between the two ends. CDR1 is SGHTA and CDR2 is FQGNSA in the germline V gene. CDR3 size: 13 residues. Based on the CDR3 plus reference TRBV7-2 and TRBJ2-5, the full variable domain is GAGVSQSPSNKVTEKGKDVELRCDPISGHTALYWYRQSLGQGLEFLIYFQGNSAPDKSGLPSDRFSAERTGGSVSTLTIQRTQQEDSAVYLCASSLGQRETQYFGPGTRLLVL.